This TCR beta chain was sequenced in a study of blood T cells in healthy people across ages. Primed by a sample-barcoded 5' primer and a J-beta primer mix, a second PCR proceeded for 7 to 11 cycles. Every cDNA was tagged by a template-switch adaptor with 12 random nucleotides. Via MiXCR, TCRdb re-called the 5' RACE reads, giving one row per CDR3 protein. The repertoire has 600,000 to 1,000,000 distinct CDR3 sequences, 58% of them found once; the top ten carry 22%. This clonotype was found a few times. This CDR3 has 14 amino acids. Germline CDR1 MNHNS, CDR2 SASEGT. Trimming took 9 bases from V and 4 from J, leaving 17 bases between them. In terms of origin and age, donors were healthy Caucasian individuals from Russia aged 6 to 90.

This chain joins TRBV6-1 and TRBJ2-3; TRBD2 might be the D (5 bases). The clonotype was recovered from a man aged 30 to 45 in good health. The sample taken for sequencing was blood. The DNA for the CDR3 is TGTGCCAGTCGTCTAGCTCTCGGCTCAGATACGCAGTATTTT. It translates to CASRLALGSDTQYF.